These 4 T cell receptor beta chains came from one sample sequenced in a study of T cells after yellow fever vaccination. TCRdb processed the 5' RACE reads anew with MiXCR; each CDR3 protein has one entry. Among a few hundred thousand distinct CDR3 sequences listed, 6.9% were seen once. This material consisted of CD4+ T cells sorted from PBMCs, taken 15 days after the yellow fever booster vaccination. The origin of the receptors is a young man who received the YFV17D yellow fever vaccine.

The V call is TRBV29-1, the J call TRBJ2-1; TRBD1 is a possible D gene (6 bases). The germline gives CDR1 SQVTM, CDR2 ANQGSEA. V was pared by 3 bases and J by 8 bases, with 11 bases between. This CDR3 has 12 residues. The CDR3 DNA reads TGCAGCGTTGATGAGGGGGTAGATGAGCAGTTCTTC. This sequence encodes CSVDEGVDEQFF.

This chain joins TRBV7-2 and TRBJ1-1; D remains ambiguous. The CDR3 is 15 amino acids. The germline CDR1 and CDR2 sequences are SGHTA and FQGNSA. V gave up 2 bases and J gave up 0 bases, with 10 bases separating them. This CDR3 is CASSLSGPMNTEAFF. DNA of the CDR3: TGTGCCAGCAGCTTATCAGGTCCCATGAACACTGAAGCTTTCTTT.

CDR3 nucleotides: TGTGCCAGCAGCTTGCCCCGGACAGGGGGTTATGGCTACACCTTC. This codes for CASSLPRTGGYGYTF. This chain connects TRBV5-6 to TRBJ1-2; 10 bases line up with TRBD1. Germline V gene sequence: CDR1 SGHDT, CDR2 YYEEEE. This CDR3 has 15 residues. V lost 1 base and J lost 5; bases outside the gene matches: 5. Using reference TRBV5-6 and TRBJ1-2 for the parts outside the CDR3, the full variable domain is DAGVTQSPTHLIKTRGQQVTLRCSPKSGHDTVSWYQQALGQGPQFIFQYYEEEERQRGNFPDRFSGHQFPNYSSELNVNALLLGDSALYLCASSLPRTGGYGYTFGSGTRLTVV.

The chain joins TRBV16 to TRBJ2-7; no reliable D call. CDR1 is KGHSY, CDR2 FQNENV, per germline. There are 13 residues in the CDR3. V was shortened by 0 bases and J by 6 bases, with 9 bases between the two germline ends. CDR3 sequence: CASSQSMTGEQYF. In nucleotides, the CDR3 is TGTGCCAGCAGCCAATCGATGACGGGCGAGCAGTACTTC.